This T cell receptor (beta chain) was sequenced during a study of T cell responses to AZD1222 COVID-19 vaccine. Regarding the study as a whole: A rise in Spike-specific TCR breadth and depth followed two AZD1222 doses. Targeting of unmutated variant regions was reportedly seen in nearly half of spike-specific TCRs. Baseline serology detected seropositivity in only a handful of AZD1222 recipients. Most donors were white British and more were female, and clonal diversity was possibly underestimated.

The CDR3 extends over 17 amino acids. J lost 4 bases, V lost 5 bases, and 14 bases had no gene match. Germline CDR1 reads LNHDA; CDR2 reads SQIVND (reference sequence). Libraries were prepared by immunoSEQ multiplex PCR; TCRdb keeps only in-frame clonotypes and omits some of them. The data hold 90,000 to 95,000 clones, with about nine tenths observed a single time. Points on this clone: What it binds is not known.

V is TRBV19 and J is TRBJ2-1, with TRBD2 identical over 7 bases. The sequencing used peripheral blood, collected on day 0 of AZD1222 vaccination. This TCR came from an adult in good health. CDR3 nucleotide sequence: TGTGCCAGTAGTCCCGACTCCCCAGCGGGATATTACAATGAGCAGTTCTTC. Residues: CASSPDSPAGYYNEQFF.